This note documents a single TCR beta chain sequence. Treatment of the sample: treatment-naive control, cytoreductive nephrectomy. The data were obtained in a study of radiation and T cells in renal cell carcinoma. The CDR3 spans 13 residues. V was clipped by 4 bases and J by 6 bases; unmatched bases: 4. Looked up from germline, CDR1 is SGHVS and CDR2 is FNYEAQ. This table comes from immunoSEQ multiplex PCR, and its TCRdb copy is limited to in-frame clones, with some not included. The table lists 15,000 or so clones, roughly 60% of them singletons, with 13% in the top ten. This sequence was found in a man aged 45 to 65 with renal cell carcinoma. The starting material was tumor tissue, obtained from a patient whose treatment was nephrectomy without radiotherapy. The J gene is TRBJ2-7, the V gene TRBV7-6; 9 bases agree with TRBD1. The CDR3 protein is CASSSRQGVEQYF. In nucleotides, the CDR3 is TGTGCCAGCAGCTCCCGACAGGGGGTCGAGCAGTACTTC.